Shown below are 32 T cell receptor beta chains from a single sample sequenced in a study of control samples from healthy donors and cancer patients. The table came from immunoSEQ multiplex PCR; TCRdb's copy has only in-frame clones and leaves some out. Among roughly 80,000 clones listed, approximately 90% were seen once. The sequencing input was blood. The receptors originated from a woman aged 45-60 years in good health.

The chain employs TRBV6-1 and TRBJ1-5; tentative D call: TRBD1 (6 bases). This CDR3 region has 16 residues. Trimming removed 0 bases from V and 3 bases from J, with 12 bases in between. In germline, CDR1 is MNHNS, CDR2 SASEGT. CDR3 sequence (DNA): TGTGCCAGCAGTGAAGCCGTTAGGGGGTTCAATCAGCCCCAGCATTTT. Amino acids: CASSEAVRGFNQPQHF.

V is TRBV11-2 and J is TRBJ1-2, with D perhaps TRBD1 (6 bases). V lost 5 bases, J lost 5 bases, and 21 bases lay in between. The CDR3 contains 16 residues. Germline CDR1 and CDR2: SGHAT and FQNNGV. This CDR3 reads CASSPKQQGLGYGYTF. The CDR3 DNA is TGTGCCAGCAGCCCGAAACAACAGGGCCTTGGGTATGGCTACACCTTC.

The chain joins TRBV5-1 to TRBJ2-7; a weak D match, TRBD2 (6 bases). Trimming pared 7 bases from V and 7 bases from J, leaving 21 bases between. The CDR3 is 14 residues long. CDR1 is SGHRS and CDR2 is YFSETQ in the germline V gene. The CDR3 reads CASGTISSGSEQYF. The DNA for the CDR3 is TGCGCCAGCGGGACCATCTCAAGCGGGTCTGAGCAGTACTTC.

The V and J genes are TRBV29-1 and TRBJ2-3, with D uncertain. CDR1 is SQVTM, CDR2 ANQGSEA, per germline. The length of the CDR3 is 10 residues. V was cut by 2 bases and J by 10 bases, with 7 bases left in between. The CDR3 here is CSVESDAQYF. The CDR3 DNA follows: TGCAGCGTTGAATCGGATGCGCAGTATTTT.

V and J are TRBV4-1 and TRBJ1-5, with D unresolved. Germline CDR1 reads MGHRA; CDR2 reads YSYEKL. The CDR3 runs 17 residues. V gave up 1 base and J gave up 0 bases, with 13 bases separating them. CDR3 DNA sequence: TGCGCCAGCAGCCAAGGCGGAGTAGGCCCTAGCAATCAGCCCCAGCATTTT. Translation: CASSQGGVGPSNQPQHF.

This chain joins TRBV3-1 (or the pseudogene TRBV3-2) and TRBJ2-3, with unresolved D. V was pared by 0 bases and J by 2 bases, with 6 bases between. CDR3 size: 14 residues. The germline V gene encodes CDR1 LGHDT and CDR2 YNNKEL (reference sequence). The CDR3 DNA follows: TGTGCCAGCAGCCAAGAAGGTACCACAGATACGCAGTATTTT. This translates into CASSQEGTTDTQYF.

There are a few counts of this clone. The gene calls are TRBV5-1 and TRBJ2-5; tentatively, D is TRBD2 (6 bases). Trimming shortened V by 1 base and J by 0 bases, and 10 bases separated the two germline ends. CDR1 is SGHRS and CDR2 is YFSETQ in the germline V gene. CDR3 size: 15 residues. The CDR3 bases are TGCGCCAGCAGCTTGTGGGGGGATAACCAAGAGACCCAGTACTTC. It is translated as CASSLWGDNQETQYF.

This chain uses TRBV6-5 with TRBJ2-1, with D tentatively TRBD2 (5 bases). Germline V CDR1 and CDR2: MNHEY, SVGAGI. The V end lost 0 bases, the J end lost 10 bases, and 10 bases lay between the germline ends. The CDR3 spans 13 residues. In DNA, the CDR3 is TGTGCCAGCAGTTACTCGGGCGGGCGAGAGCAGTTCTTC. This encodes CASSYSGGREQFF.

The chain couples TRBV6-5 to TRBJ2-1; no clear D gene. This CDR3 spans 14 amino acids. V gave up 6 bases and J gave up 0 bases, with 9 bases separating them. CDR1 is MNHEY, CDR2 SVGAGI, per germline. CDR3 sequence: CASSRPSSYNEQFF. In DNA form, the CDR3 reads TGTGCCAGCAGCCGTCCTTCCTCCTACAATGAGCAGTTCTTC.

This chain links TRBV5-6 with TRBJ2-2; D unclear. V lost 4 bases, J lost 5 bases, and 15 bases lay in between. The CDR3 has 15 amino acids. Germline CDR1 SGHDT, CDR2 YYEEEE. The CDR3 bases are TGTGCCAGCAGCCCGCCGGGCGGATTTACCGGGGAGCTGTTTTTT. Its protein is CASSPPGGFTGELFF.

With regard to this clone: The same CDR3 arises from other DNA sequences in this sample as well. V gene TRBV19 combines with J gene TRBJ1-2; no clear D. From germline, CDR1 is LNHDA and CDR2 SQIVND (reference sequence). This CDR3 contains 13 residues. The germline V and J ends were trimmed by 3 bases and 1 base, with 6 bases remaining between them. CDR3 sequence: CASSIGSNYGYTF. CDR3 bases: TGTGCCAGTAGTATCGGAAGTAACTATGGCTACACCTTC.

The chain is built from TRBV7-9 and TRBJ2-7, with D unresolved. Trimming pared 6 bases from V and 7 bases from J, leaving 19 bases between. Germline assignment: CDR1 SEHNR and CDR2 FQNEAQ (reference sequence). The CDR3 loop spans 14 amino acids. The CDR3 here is CASRRNAESREQYF. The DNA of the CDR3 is TGTGCCAGCAGACGAAACGCGGAGTCCCGGGAGCAGTACTTC.

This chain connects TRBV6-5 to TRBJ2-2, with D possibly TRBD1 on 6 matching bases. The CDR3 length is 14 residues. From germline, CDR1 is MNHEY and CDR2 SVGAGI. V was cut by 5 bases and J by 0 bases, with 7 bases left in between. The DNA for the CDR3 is TGTGCCAGCAGTAGGACAGCGAACACCGGGGAGCTGTTTTTT. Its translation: CASSRTANTGELFF.

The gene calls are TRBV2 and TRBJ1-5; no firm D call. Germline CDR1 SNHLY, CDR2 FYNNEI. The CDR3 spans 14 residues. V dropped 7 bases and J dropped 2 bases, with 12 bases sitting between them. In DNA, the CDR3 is TGTGCCAGCATGCGGGTCGGGGGCAATCAGCCCCAGCATTTT. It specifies CASMRVGGNQPQHF.

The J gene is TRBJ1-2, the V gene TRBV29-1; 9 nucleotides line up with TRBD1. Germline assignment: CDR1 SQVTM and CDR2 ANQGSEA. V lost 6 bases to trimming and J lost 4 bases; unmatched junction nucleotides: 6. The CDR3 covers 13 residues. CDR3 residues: CSVTGGRGYGYTF. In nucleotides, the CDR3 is TGCAGCGTGACAGGGGGGAGAGGCTATGGCTACACCTTC.

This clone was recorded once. CDR3 amino acids: CSASPGTSGDLGTDTQYF. The CDR3 DNA is TGCAGTGCTAGTCCCGGGACTAGCGGGGACCTCGGCACAGATACGCAGTATTTT. The chain combines TRBV20-1 with TRBJ2-3; 13 positions agree with TRBD2. CDR1 and CDR2 from the germline V gene are DFQATT and SNEGSKA (reference sequence). V lost 3 bases, J lost 1 base, and 10 bases stayed unmatched. CDR3 size: 18 residues.

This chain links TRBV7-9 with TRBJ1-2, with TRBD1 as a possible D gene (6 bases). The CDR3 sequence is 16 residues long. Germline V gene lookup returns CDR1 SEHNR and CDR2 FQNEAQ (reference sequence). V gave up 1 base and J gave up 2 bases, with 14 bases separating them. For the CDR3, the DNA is TGTGCCAGCAGCTTAGTCATGGACAGTCCCAACTATGGCTACACCTTC. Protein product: CASSLVMDSPNYGYTF.

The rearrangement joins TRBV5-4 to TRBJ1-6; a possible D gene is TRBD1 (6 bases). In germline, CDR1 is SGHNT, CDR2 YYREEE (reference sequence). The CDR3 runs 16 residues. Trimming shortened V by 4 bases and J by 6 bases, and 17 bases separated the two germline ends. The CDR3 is CASSKSQTGLNSPLHF. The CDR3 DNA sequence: TGTGCCAGCAGCAAGAGTCAGACAGGTCTTAATTCACCCCTCCACTTT.

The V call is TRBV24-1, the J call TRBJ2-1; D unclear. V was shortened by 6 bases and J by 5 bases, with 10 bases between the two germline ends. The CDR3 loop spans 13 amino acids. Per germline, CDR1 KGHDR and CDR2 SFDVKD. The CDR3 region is CATSPNPNNEQFF. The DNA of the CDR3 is TGTGCCACCAGTCCTAACCCTAACAATGAGCAGTTCTTC.

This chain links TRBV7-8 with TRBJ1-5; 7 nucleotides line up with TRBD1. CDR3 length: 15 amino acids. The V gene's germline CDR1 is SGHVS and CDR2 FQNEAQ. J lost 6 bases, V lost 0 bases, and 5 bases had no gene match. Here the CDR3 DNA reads TGTGCCAGCAGCTTAGCCCGACAGGGAAGTCAGCCCCAGCATTTT. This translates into CASSLARQGSQPQHF.

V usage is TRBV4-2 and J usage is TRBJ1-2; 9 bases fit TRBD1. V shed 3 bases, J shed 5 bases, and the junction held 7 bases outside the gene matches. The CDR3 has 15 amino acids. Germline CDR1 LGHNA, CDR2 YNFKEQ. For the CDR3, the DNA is TGTGCCAGCAGCCACCCGGACAGGGGATTTTATGGCTACACCTTC. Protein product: CASSHPDRGFYGYTF.

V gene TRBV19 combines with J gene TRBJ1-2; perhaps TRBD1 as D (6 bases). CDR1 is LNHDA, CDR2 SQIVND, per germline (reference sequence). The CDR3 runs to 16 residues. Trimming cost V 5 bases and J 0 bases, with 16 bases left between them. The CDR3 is CASSLQWTVSNYGYTF. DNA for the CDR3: TGTGCCAGTAGTCTACAATGGACAGTATCTAACTATGGCTACACCTTC.

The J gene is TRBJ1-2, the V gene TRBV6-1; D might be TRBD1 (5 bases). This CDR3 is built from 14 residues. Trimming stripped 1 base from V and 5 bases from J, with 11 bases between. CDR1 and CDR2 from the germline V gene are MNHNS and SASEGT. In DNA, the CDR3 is TGTGCCAGCAGTGAAGGGGGCTCAAGATATGGCTACACCTTC. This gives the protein CASSEGGSRYGYTF.

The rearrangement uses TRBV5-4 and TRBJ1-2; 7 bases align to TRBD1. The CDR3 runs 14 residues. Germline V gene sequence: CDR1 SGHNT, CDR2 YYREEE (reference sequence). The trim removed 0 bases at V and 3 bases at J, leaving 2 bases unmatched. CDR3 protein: CASSLGGTDYGYTF. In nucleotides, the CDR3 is TGTGCCAGCAGCTTGGGGGGGACAGACTATGGCTACACCTTC.

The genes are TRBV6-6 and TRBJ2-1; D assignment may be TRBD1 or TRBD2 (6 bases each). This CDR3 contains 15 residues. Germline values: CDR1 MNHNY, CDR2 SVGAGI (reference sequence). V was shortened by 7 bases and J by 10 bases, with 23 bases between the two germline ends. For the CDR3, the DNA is TGTGCCAGCACCAACTCGGGGGCAGCCAGATGGGAGCAGTTCTTC. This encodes CASTNSGAARWEQFF.

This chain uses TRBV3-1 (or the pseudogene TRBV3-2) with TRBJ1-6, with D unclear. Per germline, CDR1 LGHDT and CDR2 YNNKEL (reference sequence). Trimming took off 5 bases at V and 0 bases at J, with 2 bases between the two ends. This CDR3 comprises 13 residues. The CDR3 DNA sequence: TGTGCCAGCAGCGGCTCCTATAATTCACCCCTCCACTTT. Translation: CASSGSYNSPLHF.

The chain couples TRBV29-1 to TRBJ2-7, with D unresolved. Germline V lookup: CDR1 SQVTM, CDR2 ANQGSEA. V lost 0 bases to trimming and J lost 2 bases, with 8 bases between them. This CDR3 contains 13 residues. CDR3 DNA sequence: TGCAGCGTTGAAGAATCAGTCGCCTACGAGCAGTACTTC. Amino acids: CSVEESVAYEQYF.

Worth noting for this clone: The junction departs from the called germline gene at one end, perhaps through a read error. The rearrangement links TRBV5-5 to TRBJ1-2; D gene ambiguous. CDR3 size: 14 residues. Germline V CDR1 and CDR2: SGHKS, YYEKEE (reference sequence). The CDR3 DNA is TGTGCCAGCAGTTTGGCCAGCCCGAACTATGGCTACACCTTC. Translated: CASSLASPNYGYTF. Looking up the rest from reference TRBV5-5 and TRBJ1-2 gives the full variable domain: DAGVTQSPTHLIKTRGQQVTLRCSPISGHKSVSWYQQVLGQGPQFIFQYYEKEERGRGNFPDRFSARQFPNYSSELNVNALLLGDSALYLCASSLASPNYGYTFGSGTRLTVV.

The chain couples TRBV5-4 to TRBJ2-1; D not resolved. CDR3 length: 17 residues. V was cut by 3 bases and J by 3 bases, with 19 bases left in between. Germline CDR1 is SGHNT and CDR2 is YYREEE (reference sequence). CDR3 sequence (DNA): TGTGCCAGCAGCTACCTTCATATGGGTGGGGTCTACAATGAGCAGTTCTTC. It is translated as CASSYLHMGGVYNEQFF.

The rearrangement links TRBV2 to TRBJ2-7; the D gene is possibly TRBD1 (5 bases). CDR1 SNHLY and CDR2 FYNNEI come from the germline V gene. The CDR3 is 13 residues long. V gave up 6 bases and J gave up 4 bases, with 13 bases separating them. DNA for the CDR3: TGTGCCAGCAGAAGACAGATTAATTACGAGCAGTACTTC. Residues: CASRRQINYEQYF.

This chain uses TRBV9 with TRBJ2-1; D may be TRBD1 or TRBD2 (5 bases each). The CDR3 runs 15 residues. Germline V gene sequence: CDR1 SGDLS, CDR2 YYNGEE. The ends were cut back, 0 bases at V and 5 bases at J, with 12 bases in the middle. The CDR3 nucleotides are TGTGCCAGCAGCGTAGCCGGGACCTTTCACAATGAGCAGTTCTTC. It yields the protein CASSVAGTFHNEQFF.

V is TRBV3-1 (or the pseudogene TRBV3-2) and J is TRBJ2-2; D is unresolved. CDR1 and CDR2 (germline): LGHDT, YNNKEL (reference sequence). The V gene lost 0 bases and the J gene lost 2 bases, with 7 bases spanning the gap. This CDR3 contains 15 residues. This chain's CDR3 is CASSQDQYNTGELFF. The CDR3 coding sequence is TGTGCCAGCAGCCAAGATCAATACAACACCGGGGAGCTGTTTTTT.